These 31 T cell receptor beta chains were sequenced from one sample in a study of low-dose radiotherapy and immunotherapy resistance in tumors. With TRAV- and TRBV-specific primers, first-strand cDNA was made, covering the alpha and beta chains. The PCR that amplified TCRs ran for approximately 20 cycles, relying on a constant-region primer and a V-primer adapter. One entry per CDR3 protein results from TCRdb running MiXCR on the reads. The repertoire holds 7,500 to 10,000 distinct CDR3 sequences, around 63% seen once, with 6% to 7% in the top ten. The receptors were gathered from a human donor with advanced metastatic prostate, ovarian, gallbladder or colorectal cancer (not recorded which). This table probably holds off-target reads from a library built for another chain.

As DNA, the CDR3 is TGTGCCTGGAGTGTAGTAGGGACAGGGCCCGCAAATACGCAGTATTTT. Translation: CAWSVVGTGPANTQYF. V usage is TRBV30 and J usage is TRBJ2-3, with 9 bases lining up with TRBD1. The CDR3 has 16 amino acids. Trimming cost V 0 bases and J 7 bases; bases outside gene matches: 11. The germline gives CDR1 GTSNPN, CDR2 SVGIG (reference sequence).

The sample holds a few counts of this clonotype. This chain connects TRBV28 to TRBJ2-7; the D is unclear. The V end lost 1 base, the J end lost 4 bases, and 11 bases lay between the germline ends. Germline CDR1 and CDR2: MDHEN and SYDVKM. CDR3 length equals 14 residues. The CDR3 sequence is CASSLSGVFYEQYF. CDR3 in DNA: TGTGCCAGCAGTTTATCCGGCGTGTTTTACGAGCAGTACTTC.

The CDR3 protein is CASSLGFRTDNEKLFF. CDR3 sequence (DNA): TGCGCCAGCAGCTTGGGGTTTAGGACAGATAATGAAAAACTGTTTTTT. V is TRBV5-1 and J is TRBJ1-4, with a weak D call TRBD1 (6 bases). Germline V CDR1 and CDR2: SGHRS, YFSETQ. The V and J ends lost 0 bases and 4 bases respectively, with 13 bases between them. The CDR3 sequence is 16 residues long.

This clonotype has only a few counts. The chain joins TRBV7-2 to TRBJ2-3; D uncertain. Trimming removed 5 bases at V and 1 base at J, with 10 bases between. CDR3 length: 14 residues. Per the germline V gene, CDR1 is SGHTA and CDR2 is FQGNSA. The CDR3 DNA sequence: TGTGCCAGCAGCCCCCGGGTGGGCACAGATACGCAGTATTTT. Amino acid sequence: CASSPRVGTDTQYF. The variable domain in full, with the rest retrieved from reference TRBV7-2 and TRBJ2-3, is GAGVSQSPSNKVTEKGKDVELRCDPISGHTALYWYRQSLGQGLEFLIYFQGNSAPDKSGLPSDRFSAERTGGSVSTLTIQRTQQEDSAVYLCASSPRVGTDTQYFGPGTRLTVL.

This clonotype was observed a handful of times. The chain links TRBV5-1 to TRBJ2-3; 8 bases map to TRBD2. The germline V gene encodes CDR1 SGHRS and CDR2 YFSETQ. This CDR3 is built from 16 residues. The V segment lost 2 bases and the J segment 0 bases; nucleotides outside the gene matches: 5. The CDR3 DNA reads as TGCGCCAGCAGCTTCGGACTAGCAGCTAGCACAGATACGCAGTATTTT. Its protein is CASSFGLAASTDTQYF.

The rearrangement uses TRBV5-1 and TRBJ2-2; 8 nucleotides align to TRBD1. With 4 bases clipped from V and 7 bases from J, the junction kept 6 bases outside the gene matches. The germline gives CDR1 SGHRS, CDR2 YFSETQ. CDR3 length: 14 residues. The CDR3 coding sequence is TGCGCCAGCAGCGAGGGACAGGATGGCGGGGAGCTGTTTTTT. Its translation is CASSEGQDGGELFF. The variable domain in full, with the rest retrieved from reference TRBV5-1 and TRBJ2-2, is KAGVTQTPRYLIKTRGQQVTLSCSPISGHRSVSWYQQTPGQGLQFLFEYFSETQRNKGNFPGRFSGRQFSNSRSEMNVSTLELGDSALYLCASSEGQDGGELFFGEGSRLTVL.

The V call is TRBV19, the J call TRBJ2-7; 8 bases align to TRBD2. Trimming cost V 3 bases and J 7 bases; bases outside gene matches: 8. From germline, CDR1 is LNHDA and CDR2 SQIVND (reference sequence). There are 14 residues in the CDR3. Written as DNA, the CDR3 is TGTGCCAGTAGTATCGGAGCGGGAGCGTGGGAGCAGTACTTC. Translating gives CASSIGAGAWEQYF.

The gene calls are TRBV2 and TRBJ1-6; D may be TRBD1 (5 bases). The CDR3 extends over 15 amino acids. Germline CDR1 is SNHLY and CDR2 is FYNNEI. The V end lost 2 bases, the J end lost 6 bases, and 11 bases lay between the germline ends. CDR3 sequence reads: CASSETGLTNSPLHF. The DNA for the CDR3 is TGTGCCAGCAGTGAAACGGGGCTCACTAATTCACCCCTCCACTTT.

This chain links TRBV5-1 with TRBJ1-4, with TRBD1 as a possible D gene (5 bases). V gave up 3 bases and J gave up 1 base, with 10 bases separating them. Germline V gene sequence: CDR1 SGHRS, CDR2 YFSETQ. This CDR3 has 15 residues. The CDR3 sequence: CASSSQGETNEKLFF. For the CDR3, the DNA is TGCGCCAGCAGCTCTCAGGGTGAAACTAATGAAAAACTGTTTTTT.

J is TRBJ2-2 and V is TRBV27; the match to TRBD2 covers 9 bases. V lost 4 bases and J lost 4; bases outside the gene matches: 4. The CDR3 is 15 residues long. Germline CDR1 and CDR2: MNHEY and SMNVEV (reference sequence). CDR3 residues: CASSSLAGLTGELFF. CDR3 DNA: TGTGCCAGCAGTTCCCTAGCGGGACTCACCGGGGAGCTGTTTTTT.

With respect to this clonotype: Relative to the germline gene, one junction end is altered; a read error may explain this. The chain recombines TRBV10-3 with TRBJ1-5; no definite D call. Germline V gene sequence: CDR1 ENHRY, CDR2 SYGVKD. The CDR3 has 15 residues. The DNA for the CDR3 is TGTGCCATCAGTGAGTCGACGGGAGGCAATCGGCCCCAGCATTTT. Translated, it gives CAISESTGGNRPQHF.

The chain combines TRBV28 with TRBJ1-6; 9 bases are shared with TRBD1. Germline CDR1 and CDR2: MDHEN and SYDVKM. The J segment lost 7 bases and the V segment lost 5 bases, leaving 9 bases of the junction unmatched. The CDR3 loop spans 16 amino acids. CDR3 residues: CASSDGPQGANSPLHF. CDR3 DNA: TGTGCCAGCAGTGATGGGCCACAGGGGGCAAATTCACCCCTCCACTTT.

This clonotype was found once. This chain links TRBV3-1 with TRBJ1-1; 8 bases fit TRBD1. This CDR3 comprises 15 residues. Germline values: CDR1 LGHDT, CDR2 YNNKEL (reference sequence). Unmatched junction bases numbered 5, after V lost 5 bases and J lost 0 bases. The CDR3 DNA follows: TGTGCCAGCAGCGGACGGGACAGGTTGAACACTGAAGCTTTCTTT. It translates to CASSGRDRLNTEAFF.

The CDR3 DNA reads as TGCAGTGCCTCCAGGCTAGCGGGGGCGGCCGGGGAGCTGTTTTTT. Encoded protein: CSASRLAGAAGELFF. The V gene is TRBV20-1, the J gene TRBJ2-2, with TRBD2 identical over 10 bases. With V trimmed by 6 bases and J by 6 bases, 10 bases remained unmatched. The CDR3 has 15 residues. Germline V gives CDR1 DFQATT, CDR2 SNEGSKA (reference sequence).

The V gene is TRBV2, the J gene TRBJ1-1; a possible D gene is TRBD1 (5 bases). Germline CDR1 and CDR2: SNHLY and FYNNEI. The CDR3 runs 13 residues. Trimming removed 8 bases at V and 4 bases at J, with 14 bases between. CDR3 coding DNA: TGTGCCAGCTCCCGGGGGGAGGGCACTGAAGCTTTCTTT. Translation: CASSRGEGTEAFF.

The V call is TRBV12-3 or TRBV12-4, the J call TRBJ2-4; 10 bases are shared with TRBD1. The V and J ends lost 6 bases and 1 base, in that order; junction bases with no gene match: 3. This CDR3 region has 15 residues. The CDR3 DNA follows: TGTGCCAGCAGCCGACAGGGGGCGGCCAAAAACATTCAGTACTTC. Protein: CASSRQGAAKNIQYF.

The chain employs TRBV3-1 and TRBJ2-2, with D hard to call. The germline V and J ends were trimmed by 0 bases and 7 bases, with 6 bases remaining between them. The CDR3 has 13 residues. Per the germline V gene, CDR1 is LGHDT and CDR2 is YNNKEL (reference sequence). The CDR3 coding sequence is TGTGCCAGCAGCCAAGATCGGTACGGGGAGCTGTTTTTT. It yields the protein CASSQDRYGELFF. Drawing the rest from reference TRBV3-1 and TRBJ2-2, the complete variable domain is DTAVSQTPKYLVTQMGNDKSIKCEQNLGHDTMYWYKQDSKKFLKIMFSYNNKELIINETVPNRFSPKSPDKAHLNLHINSLELGDSAVYFCASSQDRYGELFFGEGSRLTVL.

The sample holds a few counts of this clonotype. The genes are TRBV2 and TRBJ1-2; D not certain. The V end lost 7 bases, the J end lost 0 bases, and 18 bases lay between the germline ends. The germline gives CDR1 SNHLY, CDR2 FYNNEI. The CDR3 sequence is 16 residues long. The CDR3 reads CASKKDGVTSNYGYTF. The CDR3 DNA is TGTGCCAGCAAAAAGGACGGCGTGACCTCTAACTATGGCTACACCTTC.

This clonotype was counted once. The chain is built from TRBV28 and TRBJ1-1, with D possibly matching TRBD1 (6 bases). Deletions cut 4 bases from V and 1 base from J, with 19 bases between. The CDR3 loop spans 17 amino acids. Germline V gene sequence: CDR1 MDHEN, CDR2 SYDVKM. The CDR3 reads CASSSEQGPYRNTEAFF. CDR3 nucleotide sequence: TGTGCCAGCAGTTCCGAGCAGGGGCCCTACCGGAACACTGAAGCTTTCTTT.

The CDR3 sequence: CASSLVGGTGYREFF. CDR3 DNA sequence: TGTGCCAGCAGCTTAGTAGGGGGCACGGGATATCGGGAGTTCTTC. The V gene is TRBV7-9, the J gene TRBJ2-1; 7 bases are a match to TRBD1. CDR3 length equals 15 residues. CDR1 is SEHNR and CDR2 is FQNEAQ in the germline V gene (reference sequence). The J segment lost 14 bases and the V segment lost 1 base, leaving 14 bases of the junction unmatched.

CDR3 in amino acids: CASITRGKNEKLFF. The CDR3 bases are TGTGCCAGTATCACAAGGGGTAAAAATGAAAAACTGTTTTTT. The chain employs TRBV28 and TRBJ1-4; TRBD1 might be the D (5 bases). The CDR3 length is 14 residues. Germline loops: CDR1 MDHEN, CDR2 SYDVKM. V gave up 9 bases and J gave up 5 bases, with 16 bases separating them.

V usage is TRBV28 and J usage is TRBJ2-7, with 9 bases matching TRBD1. CDR1 is MDHEN, CDR2 SYDVKM, per germline. V was clipped by 5 bases and J by 3 bases; unmatched bases: 8. The CDR3 consists of 15 residues. This CDR3 is CASSVAGQGDYEQYF. CDR3 nucleotides: TGTGCCAGCAGTGTGGCGGGACAGGGAGACTACGAGCAGTACTTC.

This chain joins TRBV11-2 and TRBJ2-1; the D is unclear. Trimming shortened V by 2 bases and J by 5 bases, and 1 base separated the two germline ends. The V gene's germline CDR1 is SGHAT and CDR2 FQNNGV. This CDR3 region has 11 residues. The CDR3 region is CASSLHNEQFF. DNA for the CDR3: TGTGCCAGCAGCTTACACAATGAGCAGTTCTTC.

By its share, this clonotype is medium-sized. The chain couples TRBV20-1 to TRBJ2-5; unclear D gene. The CDR3 has 12 residues. With 3 bases removed from V and 0 bases from J, the gap between germline ends came to 5 bases. Germline values: CDR1 DFQATT, CDR2 SNEGSKA (reference sequence). CDR3 nucleotide sequence: TGCAGTGCTAGCCACAACCAAGAGACCCAGTACTTC. Translating it yields CSASHNQETQYF.

The chain combines TRBV6-1 with TRBJ1-1, with D uncertain. The CDR3 consists of 11 residues. Germline V CDR1 and CDR2: MNHNS, SASEGT. The V end lost 5 bases, the J end lost 4 bases, and 5 bases lay between the germline ends. The CDR3 loop is CASSYLTEAFF. In DNA, the CDR3 is TGTGCCAGCAGTTACCTCACTGAAGCTTTCTTT.

The V call is TRBV11-2, the J call TRBJ1-6; 7 bases agree with TRBD1. This CDR3 contains 17 residues. Looked up from germline, CDR1 is SGHAT and CDR2 is FQNNGV. With 7 bases clipped from V and 0 bases from J, the junction kept 9 bases outside the gene matches. The CDR3 region is CASTYAGQDSYNSPLHF. In DNA, the CDR3 is TGTGCCAGCACCTACGCCGGACAGGACTCCTATAATTCACCCCTCCACTTT.

The chain is built from TRBV20-1 and TRBJ2-3; 10 nucleotides agree with TRBD2. This CDR3 has 20 amino acids. From germline, CDR1 is DFQATT and CDR2 SNEGSKA (reference sequence). The ends lost 4 bases at V and 6 bases at J; junction bases unmatched: 25. The CDR3 DNA reads TGCAGTGCTATAGCGGGAGGTAACTCAACCCTCCTACAACCTCAGGATACGCAGTATTTT. It encodes CSAIAGGNSTLLQPQDTQYF.

The V gene is TRBV30, the J gene TRBJ2-1, with D possibly matching TRBD2 (6 bases). V shed 7 bases and J shed 1 base, with 14 bases lying between them. This CDR3 has 14 residues. Germline CDR1 reads GTSNPN; CDR2 reads SVGIG (reference sequence). The DNA of the CDR3 is TGTGCCTCCCCCGGAGGGAGGTCCTACAATGAGCAGTTCTTC. It translates to CASPGGRSYNEQFF. Filled out from reference TRBV30 and TRBJ2-1, the complete variable domain reads SQTIHQWPATLVQPVGSPLSLECTVEGTSNPNLYWYRQAAGRGLQLLFYSVGIGQISSEVPQNLSASRPQDRQFILSSKKLLLSDSGFYLCASPGGRSYNEQFFGPGTRLTVL.

The J gene is TRBJ2-2, the V gene TRBV3-1; D unclear. CDR3 length: 16 residues. Trimming cost V 0 bases and J 1 base, with 9 bases left between them. The germline CDR1 and CDR2 sequences are LGHDT and YNNKEL (reference sequence). CDR3 nucleotides: TGTGCCAGCAGCCAAGATCATGGCTGGAACACCGGGGAGCTGTTTTTT. This gives the protein CASSQDHGWNTGELFF.

By share, this clonotype counts as large (0.1 to 1%). CDR3 residues: CASRGTSSSGANVLTF. The DNA for the CDR3 is TGTGCCAGCAGGGGGACATCGAGCTCTGGGGCCAACGTCCTGACTTTC. The rearrangement links TRBV6-2 or TRBV6-3 to TRBJ2-6, with D perhaps TRBD1 (6 bases). V was shortened by 6 bases and J by 0 bases, with 12 bases between the two germline ends. Germline CDR1 MNHEY, CDR2 SVGEGT. The CDR3 runs to 16 residues.

The chain joins TRBV29-1 to TRBJ1-1; D is unresolved. Trimming took 1 base from V and 2 from J, leaving 8 bases between them. In germline, CDR1 is SQVTM, CDR2 ANQGSEA. The CDR3 totals 13 residues. The CDR3 bases are TGCAGCGTTGAAGGCGGAGGTAACACTGAAGCTTTCTTT. Residues: CSVEGGGNTEAFF.